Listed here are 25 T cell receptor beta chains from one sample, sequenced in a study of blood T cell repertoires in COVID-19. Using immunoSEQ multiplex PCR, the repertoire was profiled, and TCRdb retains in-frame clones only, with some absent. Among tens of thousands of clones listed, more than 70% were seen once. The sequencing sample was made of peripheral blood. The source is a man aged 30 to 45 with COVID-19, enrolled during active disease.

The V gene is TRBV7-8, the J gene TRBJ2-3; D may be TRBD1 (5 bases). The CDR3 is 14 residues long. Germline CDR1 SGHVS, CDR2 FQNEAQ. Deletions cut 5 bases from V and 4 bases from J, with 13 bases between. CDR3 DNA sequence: TGTGCCAGCAGCCCCAGGGTAGGGGCAGATACGCAGTATTTT. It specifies CASSPRVGADTQYF.

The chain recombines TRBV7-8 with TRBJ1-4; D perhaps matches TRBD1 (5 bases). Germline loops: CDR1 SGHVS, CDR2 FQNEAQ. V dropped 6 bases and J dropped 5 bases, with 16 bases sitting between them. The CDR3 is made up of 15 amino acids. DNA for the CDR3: TGTGCCAGCAGTCTCTACGACAGCTCAAATGAAAAACTGTTTTTT. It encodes CASSLYDSSNEKLFF.

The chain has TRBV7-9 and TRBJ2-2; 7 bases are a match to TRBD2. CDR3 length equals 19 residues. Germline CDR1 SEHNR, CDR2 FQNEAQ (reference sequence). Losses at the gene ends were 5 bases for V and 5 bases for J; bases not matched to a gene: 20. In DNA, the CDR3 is TGTGCCAGCAGCCCCCCTGTGCGACTAGCCAAGGCGGGAACCGGGGAGCTGTTTTTT. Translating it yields CASSPPVRLAKAGTGELFF.

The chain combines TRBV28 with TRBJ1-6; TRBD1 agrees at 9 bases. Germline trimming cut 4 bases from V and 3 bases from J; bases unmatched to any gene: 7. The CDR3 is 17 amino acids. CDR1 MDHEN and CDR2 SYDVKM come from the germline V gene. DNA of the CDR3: TGTGCCAGCAGTTCTTCTCGGACAGGGGTCTATAATTCACCCCTCCACTTT. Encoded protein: CASSSSRTGVYNSPLHF.

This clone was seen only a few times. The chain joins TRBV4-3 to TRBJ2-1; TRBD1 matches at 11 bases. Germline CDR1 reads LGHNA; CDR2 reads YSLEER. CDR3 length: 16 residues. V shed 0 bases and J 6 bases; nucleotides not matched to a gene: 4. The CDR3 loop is CASSQEVGQGGNEQFF. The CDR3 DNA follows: TGCGCCAGCAGCCAAGAAGTGGGACAGGGGGGCAATGAGCAGTTCTTC.

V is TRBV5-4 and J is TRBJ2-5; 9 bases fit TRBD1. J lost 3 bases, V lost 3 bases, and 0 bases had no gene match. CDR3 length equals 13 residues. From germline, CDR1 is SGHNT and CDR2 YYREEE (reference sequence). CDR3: CASSWDREETQYF. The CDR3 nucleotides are TGTGCCAGCAGCTGGGACAGGGAAGAGACCCAGTACTTC. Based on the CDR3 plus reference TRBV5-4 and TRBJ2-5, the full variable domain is ETGVTQSPTHLIKTRGQQVTLRCSSQSGHNTVSWYQQALGQGPQFIFQYYREEENGRGNFPPRFSGLQFPNYSSELNVNALELDDSALYLCASSWDREETQYFGPGTRLLVL.

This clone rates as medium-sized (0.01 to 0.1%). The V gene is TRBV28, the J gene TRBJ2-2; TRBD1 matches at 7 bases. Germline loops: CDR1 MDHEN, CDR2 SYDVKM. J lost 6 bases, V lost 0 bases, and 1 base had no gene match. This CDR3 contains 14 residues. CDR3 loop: CASSLWTGSGELFF. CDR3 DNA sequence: TGTGCCAGCAGTTTATGGACAGGGTCCGGGGAGCTGTTTTTT.

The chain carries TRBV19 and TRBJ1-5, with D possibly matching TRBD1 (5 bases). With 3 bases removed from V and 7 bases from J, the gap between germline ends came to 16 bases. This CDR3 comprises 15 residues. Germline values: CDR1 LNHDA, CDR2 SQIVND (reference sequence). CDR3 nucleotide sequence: TGTGCCAGTAGTATTCTGGGCAGGGAAGGCCAGCCCCAGCATTTT. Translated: CASSILGREGQPQHF.

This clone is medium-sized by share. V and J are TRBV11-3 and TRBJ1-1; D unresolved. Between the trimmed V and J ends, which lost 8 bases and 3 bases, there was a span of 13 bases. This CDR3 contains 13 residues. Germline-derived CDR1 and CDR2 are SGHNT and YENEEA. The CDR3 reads CASSTFGDTEAFF. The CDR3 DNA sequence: TGTGCCAGCTCCACTTTCGGGGACACTGAAGCTTTCTTT.

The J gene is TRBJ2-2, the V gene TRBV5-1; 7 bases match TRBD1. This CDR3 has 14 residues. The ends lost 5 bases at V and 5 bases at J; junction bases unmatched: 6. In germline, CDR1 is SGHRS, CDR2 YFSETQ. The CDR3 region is CASSSGQSTGELFF. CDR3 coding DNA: TGCGCCAGCAGTTCGGGACAGTCAACCGGGGAGCTGTTTTTT. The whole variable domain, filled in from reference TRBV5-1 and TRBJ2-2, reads KAGVTQTPRYLIKTRGQQVTLSCSPISGHRSVSWYQQTPGQGLQFLFEYFSETQRNKGNFPGRFSGRQFSNSRSEMNVSTLELGDSALYLCASSSGQSTGELFFGEGSRLTVL.

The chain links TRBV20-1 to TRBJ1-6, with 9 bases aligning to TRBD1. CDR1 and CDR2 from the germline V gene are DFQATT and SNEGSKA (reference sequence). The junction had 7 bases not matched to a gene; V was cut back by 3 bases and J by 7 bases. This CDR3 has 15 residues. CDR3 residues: CSASSTGQGNSPLHF. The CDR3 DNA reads TGCAGTGCTAGTTCCACCGGACAGGGGAATTCACCCCTCCACTTT.

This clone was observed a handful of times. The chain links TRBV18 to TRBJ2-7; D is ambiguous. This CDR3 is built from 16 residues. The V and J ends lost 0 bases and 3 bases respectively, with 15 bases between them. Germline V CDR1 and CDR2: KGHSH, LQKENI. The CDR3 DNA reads TGTGCCAGCTCACCACCTTCATTGCCCCAACACTACGAGCAGTACTTC. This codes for CASSPPSLPQHYEQYF. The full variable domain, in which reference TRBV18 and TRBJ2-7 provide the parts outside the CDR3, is NAGVMQNPRHLVRRRGQEARLRCSPMKGHSHVYWYRQLPEEGLKFMVYLQKENIIDESGMPKERFSAEFPKEGPSILRIQQVVRGDSAAYFCASSPPSLPQHYEQYFGPGTRLTVT.

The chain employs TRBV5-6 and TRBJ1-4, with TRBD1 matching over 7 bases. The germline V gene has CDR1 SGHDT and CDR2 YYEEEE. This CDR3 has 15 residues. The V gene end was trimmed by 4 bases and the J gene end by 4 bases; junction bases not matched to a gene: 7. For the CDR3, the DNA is TGTGCCAGCAGCGCTCGACAGGGAAGTAATGAAAAACTGTTTTTT. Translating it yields CASSARQGSNEKLFF.

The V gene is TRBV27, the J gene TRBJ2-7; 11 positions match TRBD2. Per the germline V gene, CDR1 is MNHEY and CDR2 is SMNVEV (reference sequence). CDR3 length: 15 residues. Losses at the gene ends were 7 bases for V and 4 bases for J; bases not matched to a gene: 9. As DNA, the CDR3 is TGTGCCAGCAAACTGACTAGCGGGGTTACTTACGAGCAGTACTTC. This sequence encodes CASKLTSGVTYEQYF.

This chain's CDR3 is CASSRYSAIDTGELFF. DNA for the CDR3: TGTGCCAGCAGCCGATATTCCGCAATAGACACCGGGGAGCTGTTTTTT. This chain uses TRBV7-9 with TRBJ2-2; D is ambiguous. Per the germline V gene, CDR1 is SEHNR and CDR2 is FQNEAQ (reference sequence). Trimming cost V 5 bases and J 3 bases, with 16 bases left between them. The CDR3 sequence is 16 residues long. The full variable domain, in which reference TRBV7-9 and TRBJ2-2 provide the parts outside the CDR3, is DTGVSQNPRHKITKRGQNVTFRCDPISEHNRLYWYRQTLGQGPEFLTYFQNEAQLEKSRLLSDRFSAERPKGSFSTLEIQRTEQGDSAMYLCASSRYSAIDTGELFFGEGSRLTVL.

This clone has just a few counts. DNA for the CDR3: TGCGCCAGCAGCCAAGGCCTCAGGGGTCCTGAAGCTTTCTTT. Encoded protein: CASSQGLRGPEAFF. This chain uses TRBV4-1 with TRBJ1-1, with a possible D match to TRBD1 (6 bases). The CDR3 extends over 14 amino acids. CDR1 is MGHRA, CDR2 YSYEKL, per germline. V shed 1 base and J shed 6 bases, with 12 bases lying between them.

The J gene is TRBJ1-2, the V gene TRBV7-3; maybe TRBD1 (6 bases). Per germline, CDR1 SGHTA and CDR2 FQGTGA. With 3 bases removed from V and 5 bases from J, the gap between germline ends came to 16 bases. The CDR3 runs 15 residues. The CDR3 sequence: CASSFLTEGVYGYTF. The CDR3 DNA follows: TGTGCCAGCAGCTTTCTGACTGAGGGGGTATATGGCTACACCTTC.

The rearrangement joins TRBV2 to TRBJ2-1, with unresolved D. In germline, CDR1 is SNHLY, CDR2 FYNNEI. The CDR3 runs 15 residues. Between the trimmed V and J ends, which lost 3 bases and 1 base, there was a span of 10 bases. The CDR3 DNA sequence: TGTGCCAGCAGTGAGGTACCGGGTTCCTACAATGAGCAGTTCTTC. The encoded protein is CASSEVPGSYNEQFF.

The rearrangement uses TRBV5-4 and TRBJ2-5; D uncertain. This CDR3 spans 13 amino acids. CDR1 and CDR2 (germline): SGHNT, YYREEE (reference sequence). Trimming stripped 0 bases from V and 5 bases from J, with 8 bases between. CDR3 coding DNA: TGTGCCAGCAGCTTGGAGTCGAGGGAGACCCAGTACTTC. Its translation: CASSLESRETQYF.

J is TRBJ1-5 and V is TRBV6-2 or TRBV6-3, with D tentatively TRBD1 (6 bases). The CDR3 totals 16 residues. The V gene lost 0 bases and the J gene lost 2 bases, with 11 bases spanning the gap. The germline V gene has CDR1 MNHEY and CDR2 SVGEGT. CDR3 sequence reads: CASSYSRGSGNQPQHF. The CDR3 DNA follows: TGTGCCAGCAGTTACTCTAGGGGGAGCGGCAATCAGCCCCAGCATTTT.

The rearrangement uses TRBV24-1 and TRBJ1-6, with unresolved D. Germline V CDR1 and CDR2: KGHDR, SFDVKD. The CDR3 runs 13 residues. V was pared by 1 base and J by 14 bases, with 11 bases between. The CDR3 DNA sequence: TGTGCCACCAGTGATTTAAACTCCAGGACCCTCCACTTT. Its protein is CATSDLNSRTLHF.

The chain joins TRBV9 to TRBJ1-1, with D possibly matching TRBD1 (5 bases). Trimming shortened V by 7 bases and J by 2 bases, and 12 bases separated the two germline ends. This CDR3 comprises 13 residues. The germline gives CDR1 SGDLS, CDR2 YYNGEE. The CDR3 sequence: CASARQTNTEAFF. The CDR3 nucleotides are TGTGCCAGCGCAAGACAGACCAACACTGAAGCTTTCTTT.

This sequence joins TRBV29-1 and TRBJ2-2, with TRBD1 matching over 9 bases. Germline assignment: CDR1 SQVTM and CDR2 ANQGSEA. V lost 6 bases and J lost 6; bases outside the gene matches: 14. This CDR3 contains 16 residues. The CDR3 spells CSVVLWDRVRSGELFF. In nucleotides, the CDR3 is TGCAGCGTCGTGTTGTGGGACAGGGTGAGGTCCGGGGAGCTGTTTTTT.

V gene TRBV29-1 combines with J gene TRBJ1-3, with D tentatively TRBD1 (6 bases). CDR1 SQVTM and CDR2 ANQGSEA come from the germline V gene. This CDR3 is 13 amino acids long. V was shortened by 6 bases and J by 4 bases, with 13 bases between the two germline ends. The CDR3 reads CSVTGYHGNTIYF. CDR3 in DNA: TGCAGCGTCACAGGGTATCACGGAAACACCATATATTTT.

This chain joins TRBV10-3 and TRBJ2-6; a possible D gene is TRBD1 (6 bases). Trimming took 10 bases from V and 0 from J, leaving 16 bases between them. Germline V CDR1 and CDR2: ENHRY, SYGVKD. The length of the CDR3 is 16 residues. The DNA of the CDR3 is TGTGCCACCGTGGACAGAAACCTCTCTGGGGCCAACGTCCTGACTTTC. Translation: CATVDRNLSGANVLTF.